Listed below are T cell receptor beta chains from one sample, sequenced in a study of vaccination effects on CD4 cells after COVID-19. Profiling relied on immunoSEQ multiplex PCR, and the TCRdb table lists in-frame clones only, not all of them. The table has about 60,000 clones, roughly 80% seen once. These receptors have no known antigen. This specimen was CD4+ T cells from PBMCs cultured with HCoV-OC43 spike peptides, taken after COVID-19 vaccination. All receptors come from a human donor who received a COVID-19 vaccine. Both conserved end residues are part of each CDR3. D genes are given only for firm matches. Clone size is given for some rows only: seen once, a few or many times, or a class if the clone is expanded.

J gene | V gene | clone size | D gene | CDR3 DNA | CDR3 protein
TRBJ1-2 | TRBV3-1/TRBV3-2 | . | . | TGTGCCAGCAGCCAAGGAGGGACTATACTCACCTTC | CASSQGGTILTF
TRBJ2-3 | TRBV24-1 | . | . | TGTGCCACCAGTGATCCCGGGGATTACGGCAGGGGATTGCCAGATACGCAGTATTTT | CATSDPGDYGRGLPDTQYF
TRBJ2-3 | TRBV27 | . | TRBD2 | TGTGCCAGCAGTTTATCGGGGACTAGCGGGGCCTATACGCAGTATTTT | CASSLSGTSGAYTQYF
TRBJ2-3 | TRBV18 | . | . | TGTGCCAGCTCACCGGTTTTGGCAACAGTCGGCACAGATACGCAGTATTTT | CASSPVLATVGTDTQYF
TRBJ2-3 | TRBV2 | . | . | TGTGCCAGCATCCTTGTGGGCCCAGATACGCAGTATTTT | CASILVGPDTQYF
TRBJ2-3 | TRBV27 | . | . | TGTGCCAGCAGAAGGGCAGGGCCCACAGATACGCAGTATTTT | CASRRAGPTDTQYF
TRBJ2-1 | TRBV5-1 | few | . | TGCGCCAGCAGCTTGTCTCGGGGAACCAATGAGCAGTTCTTC | CASSLSRGTNEQFF
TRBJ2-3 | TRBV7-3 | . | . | TGTGCCAGCAGCCCTACAGGGACAGATACGCAGTATTTT | CASSPTGTDTQYF
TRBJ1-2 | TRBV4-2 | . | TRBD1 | TGTGCCAGCAGCCATGACCCATCAGGGGGCCGGGGCTACACCTTC | CASSHDPSGGRGYTF
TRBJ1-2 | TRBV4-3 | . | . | TGCGCCAGCAGCCAAGATACAGTTAACTATGGCTACACCTTC | CASSQDTVNYGYTF
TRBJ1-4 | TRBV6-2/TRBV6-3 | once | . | TGTGCCAGCAGTCTTTCGGGGCATTATGAAAAACTGTTTTTT | CASSLSGHYEKLFF
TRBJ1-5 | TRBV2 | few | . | TGTGCCAGCAACCCGAGGATTAGCAATCAGCCCCAGCATTTT | CASNPRISNQPQHF
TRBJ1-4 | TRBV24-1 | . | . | TGTGCCACCAGTGATGGAAATCCCGTCCGTGAAAAACTGTTTTTT | CATSDGNPVREKLFF
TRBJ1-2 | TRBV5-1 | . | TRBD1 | TGCGCCAGCAGCTTGTCCCGGGACAGGGATGGCTACACCTTC | CASSLSRDRDGYTF
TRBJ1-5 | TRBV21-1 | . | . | TGTGCCAGCAGCAAATGGGAGGTTTGGAATCAGCCCCAGCATTTT | CASSKWEVWNQPQHF
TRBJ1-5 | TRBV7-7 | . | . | TGTGCCAGCAGCACTAACCCAAATCAGCCCCAGCATTTT | CASSTNPNQPQHF
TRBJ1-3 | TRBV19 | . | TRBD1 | TGTGCCAGTACACCTCGGGACAGGGACGGAAACACCATATATTTT | CASTPRDRDGNTIYF
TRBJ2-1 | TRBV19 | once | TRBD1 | TGTGCCAGTAGTCGACAGGGGTCCTACAATGAGCAGTTCTTC | CASSRQGSYNEQFF
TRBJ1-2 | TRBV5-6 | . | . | TGTGCCAGCAGCTTGGAAGGGACGGGAAACTATGGCTACACCTTC | CASSLEGTGNYGYTF
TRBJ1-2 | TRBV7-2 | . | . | TGTGCCAGCAGCTTAGGGGCGGCAACAGGGTCTGGCTACACCTTC | CASSLGAATGSGYTF
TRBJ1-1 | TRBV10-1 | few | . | TGCGCCAGTACACCAGGGATAGGGGGAGAAGCTTTCTTT | CASTPGIGGEAFF
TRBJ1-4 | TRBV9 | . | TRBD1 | TGTGCCAGCAGCCCGAAGGGGGACAGAAATGAAAAACTGTTTTTT | CASSPKGDRNEKLFF
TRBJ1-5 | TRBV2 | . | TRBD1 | TGTGCCAGCAGTCCGGGACAGGACCTTCTACAGCATTTT | CASSPGQDLLQHF
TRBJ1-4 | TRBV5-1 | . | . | TGCGCCAGCAGCTTGGAGGACTACAGTGAAAAACTGTTTTTT | CASSLEDYSEKLFF
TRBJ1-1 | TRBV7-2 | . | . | TGTGCCAGCAGCTTATCCCGGTGGCGAGCTTTCTTT | CASSLSRWRAFF
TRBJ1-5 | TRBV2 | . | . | TGTGCCAGCAGTGAAGGCTCCGAAAACAATCAGCCCCAGCATTTT | CASSEGSENNQPQHF
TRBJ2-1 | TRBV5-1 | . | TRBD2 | TGCGCCAGCAGCTCGAATCCCGGGACTAGCGGGTTCAATGAGCAGTTCTTC | CASSSNPGTSGFNEQFF
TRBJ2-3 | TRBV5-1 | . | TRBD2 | TGCGCCAGCAGCTTGATAGGTCCGACTAGCATTGGCACAGATACGCAGTATTTT | CASSLIGPTSIGTDTQYF
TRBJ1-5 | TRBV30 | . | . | TGTGCCTGGAGCTCGACAGCAGGGGAGCCCCAGCATTTT | CAWSSTAGEPQHF
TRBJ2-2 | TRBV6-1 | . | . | TGTGCCAGCAGTGAAATAAGGAACACCGGGGAGCTGTTTTTT | CASSEIRNTGELFF
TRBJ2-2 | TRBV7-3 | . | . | TGTGCCAGCAGCCCACAACCGATTGAACAGAGGTCCGGGGAGCTGTTTTTT | CASSPQPIEQRSGELFF
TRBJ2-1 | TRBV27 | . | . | TGTGCCAGGATGAGGACAGAGGAATACAATGAGCAGTTCTTC | CARMRTEEYNEQFF
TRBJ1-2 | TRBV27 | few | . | TGTGCCAGCAGTTTTCTTTCCGGGCTTCAGGGAGGCTACACCTTC | CASSFLSGLQGGYTF
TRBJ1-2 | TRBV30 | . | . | TGTGCCTGGGCCAGACTGCAGAGGGATGGCTACACCTTC | CAWARLQRDGYTF
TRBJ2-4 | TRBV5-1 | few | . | TGCGCCAGCAGCCAAACAGGGATGACCAAAAACATTCAGTACTTC | CASSQTGMTKNIQYF
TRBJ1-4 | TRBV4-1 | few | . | TGCGCCAGCAGCCAAACTGACAGTGTTAAACTGTTTTTT | CASSQTDSVKLFF
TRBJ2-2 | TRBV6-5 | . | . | TGTGCCAGCCTTGTGGGGGAGCTCACCGGGGAGCTGTTTTTT | CASLVGELTGELFF
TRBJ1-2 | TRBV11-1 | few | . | TGTGCCAGCAGCTTGGGGCGGTCGGAAGGCTACACCTTC | CASSLGRSEGYTF
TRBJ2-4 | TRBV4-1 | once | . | TGCGCCAGCAGCCAAGCAACGGACAACAAAAACATTCAGTACTTC | CASSQATDNKNIQYF
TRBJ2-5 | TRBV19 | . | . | TGTGCCAGTAGTATTGAGGGGTACCAAGAGACCCAGTACTTC | CASSIEGYQETQYF
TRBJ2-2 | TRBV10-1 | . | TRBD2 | TGCGCCAGCAGTAAGACTAGCGGGGGGATGAACACCGGGGAGCTGTTTTTT | CASSKTSGGMNTGELFF
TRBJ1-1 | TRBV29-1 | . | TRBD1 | TGCAGCGTTGATGGGGACAGGGGGCCCGCTGAAGCTTTCTTT | CSVDGDRGPAEAFF
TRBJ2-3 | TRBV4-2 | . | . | TGTGCCAGCAGCCAAGATAAGACGTCGGGGAGAGATACGCAGTATTTT | CASSQDKTSGRDTQYF